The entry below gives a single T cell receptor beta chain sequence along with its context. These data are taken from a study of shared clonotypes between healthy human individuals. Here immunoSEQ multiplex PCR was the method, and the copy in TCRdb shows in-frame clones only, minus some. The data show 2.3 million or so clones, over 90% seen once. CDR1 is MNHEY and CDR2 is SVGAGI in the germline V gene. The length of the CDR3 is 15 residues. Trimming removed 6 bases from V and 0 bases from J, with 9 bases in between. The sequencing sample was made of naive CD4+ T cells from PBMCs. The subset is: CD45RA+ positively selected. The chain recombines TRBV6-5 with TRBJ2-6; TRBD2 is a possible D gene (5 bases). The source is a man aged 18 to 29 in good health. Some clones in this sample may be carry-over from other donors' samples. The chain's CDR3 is CASRVGSSGANVLTF. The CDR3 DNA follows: TGTGCCAGCAGAGTAGGGAGCTCTGGGGCCAACGTCCTGACTTTC.